The clone carrying this TCR beta chain was observed a few times. Its antigen is undetermined. The data originate from a study of T cells in Graves' hyperthyroidism and ophthalmopathy. General study points: The model anticipated ophthalmopathy a median approximately 6.5 months pre-onset. Most expanded thyroid clonotypes above 0.001 recurred in blood.

Trimming took 4 bases from V and 0 from J; bases not matched to a gene: 18. Germline V CDR1 and CDR2: SGDLS, YYNGEE. The length of the CDR3 is 21 residues. Exclusion of a patient resulted from uncontrolled infection, other autoimmune disease, pregnancy or lactation. Clinical symptoms, serum thyroxine, TRAb, thyroid ultrasound and orbital computed tomography informed diagnoses. RNA transcripts were the template for amplifying TCR beta CDR3 regions. HTBI primers were employed in a first-round RT-PCR of the TCR CDR3. TCRdb reanalysed the multiplex PCR reads using MiXCR and keeps one entry per CDR3 protein. The sample carries a few hundred thousand distinct CDR3 sequences, about 14% recorded once.

The TCR sequence derives from a woman aged 25 to 39 with Graves' ophthalmopathy. This sequence joins TRBV9 and TRBJ2-6; TRBD1 aligns across 8 bases. Sequenced sample: blood. CDR3 region: CASSPRLQGTGDYSGANVLTF. CDR3 sequence (DNA): TGTGCCAGCAGCCCGCGCCTCCAAGGGACAGGTGACTACTCTGGGGCCAACGTCCTGACTTTC.